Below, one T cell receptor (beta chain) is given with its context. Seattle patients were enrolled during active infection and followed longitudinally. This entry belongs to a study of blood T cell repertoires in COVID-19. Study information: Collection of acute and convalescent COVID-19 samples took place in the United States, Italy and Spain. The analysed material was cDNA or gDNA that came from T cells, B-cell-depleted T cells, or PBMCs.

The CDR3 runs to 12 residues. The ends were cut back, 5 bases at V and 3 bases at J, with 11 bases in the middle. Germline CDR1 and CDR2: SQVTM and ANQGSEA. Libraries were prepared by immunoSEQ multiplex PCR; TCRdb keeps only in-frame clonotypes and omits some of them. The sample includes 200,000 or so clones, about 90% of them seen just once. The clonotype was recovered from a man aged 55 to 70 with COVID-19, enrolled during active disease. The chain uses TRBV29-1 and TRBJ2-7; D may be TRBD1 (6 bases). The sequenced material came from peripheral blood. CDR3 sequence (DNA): TGCAGCGTTTACGCAGGGGTCTACGAGCAGTACTTC. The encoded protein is CSVYAGVYEQYF.